This note documents a single T cell receptor beta chain sequence. The antigen remains undetermined. The sample originates from a study of blood T cells in healthy people across ages. Findings and caveats of the study: Naive CD4+ cell counts and diversity both ran higher in long-lived than in aged donors.

CDR1 and CDR2 from the germline V gene are SEHNR and FQNEAQ (reference sequence). This CDR3 spans 13 amino acids. It was with a sample-barcoded 5' primer and a J-beta primer mix that a second PCR of about 6 to 12 cycles was run. TCRdb fed the 5' RACE reads into MiXCR, producing one record per CDR3 protein. The sample lists around 1,500,000 distinct CDR3 sequences, 42% occurring once. The J gene is TRBJ2-5, the V gene TRBV7-9; D uncertain. The DNA matches TRBJ2-7 better at its end, which makes the J call doubtful. The receptor comes from a woman aged 18-29 years in good health. Specimen: blood. DNA for the CDR3: TGTGCCAGCAGCCCGCGACGCTCCTACGAGCAGTACTTC. Amino acids: CASSPRRSYEQYF.